This T cell receptor beta chain emerged from a study of CD8+CD57+ T cells in acquired aplastic anemia. Study at large: Mean DNA quantity obtained from sorted CD4+ and CD8+ cells was about 3.2 ug.

This clonotype was counted a single time. What it recognizes is unknown. General study findings and limits: A set of more than 25 CD8+ CDR3 sequences was shared between patients and controls, and these sequences appeared highly expressed in patients. Between the patient and control groups, CD8+ Simpson's diversity did not differ significantly.

TCR beta VDJ combinations and CDR3 sequences were profiled from genomic DNA. TCRdb ran MiXCR on the reads and lists one entry per CDR3 protein. Of roughly 81,000 distinct CDR3 sequences in the sample, around 42% were seen once. Sequencing was performed on sorted CD4+, CD8+, or CD8+CD57+ T cells (not recorded which) from PBMCs. The sequence came from a human donor in good health, serving as a control.

The CDR3 DNA is TGTGCCAGCAGCTTAGCTGCGGGGGGCCATCAGCCCCAGCATTTT. Its protein product is CASSLAAGGHQPQHF. The rearrangement joins TRBV7-2 to TRBJ1-5; a possible D gene is TRBD1 (6 bases). The germline CDR1 and CDR2 sequences are SGHTA and FQGNSA. CDR3 length equals 15 residues. V was shortened by 0 bases and J by 5 bases, with 11 bases between the two germline ends.